This T cell receptor beta chain was observed in a study of cytomegalovirus exposure and HLA in healthy donors (dated by TCRdb to 2016 to 2017). Notes on the research overall: An earlier analysis of some 600 of the donors reported approximately 260 Gb of sequence data and 95 million to 130 million unique TCR beta sequences obtained from roughly 170 million T cells. Around 320 gigabases of sequencing data and approximately 80 million unique TCR sequences were included in an early release covering around 650 HLA-typed donors. The genetic ancestry cluster associated with self-reported Caucasian donors included about four fifths of the approximately 410 genotyped donors. The aim of the study was to test whether cataloging public T cell receptors could identify signatures of past pathogen exposure. Using immunosequencing, the study profiled T cell repertoires from roughly 650 subjects and related those repertoires to cytomegalovirus serostatus. In addition to the first cohort of roughly 670 subjects, a separate validation cohort of approximately 130 different subjects was used. To predict cytomegalovirus infection status, the study brought together high-throughput TCR immunosequencing, statistical association of individual TCRs with disease status, and machine learning. A later analysis re-analyzed previously published TCR beta repertoires from 500 to 700 donors and added high-resolution HLA genotyping to study TCR occurrence patterns. Rather than drawing on any new phenotypic data, the later analysis identified candidate immune exposures from TCR beta sequences and the way those sequences occurred across donors. An earlier analysis of about 620 of the donors applied high-throughput TCR beta sequencing to assess whether each TCR beta V gene segment acted as functional or pseudogenic. Donor age, sex, ethnicity and CMV serostatus were collected together with the repertoire data. In a later genetic analysis, genome-wide SNP genotypes for 398 of the 666 donors were used, and that subset was treated as a discovery cohort. All discovery cohort repertoires had been generated on a single sequencing platform. HLA typing covered class I and class II loci at four-digit resolution. The number of typed donors differed by locus: roughly 620-640 for A, B, C, DRB1 and DQB1; roughly 510 for DQA1; around 580 for DPA1; and around 450 for DPB1. Because of strong linkage in the cohort, five DR-DQ haplotypes were treated as single units for association and clustering. On average, around 230,000 unique TCR beta nucleotide sequences were sequenced per donor among about 400 genotyped donors of the cohort, with roughly 19% of those sequences being non-productive. The investigation overall reported the following: In a later genetic analysis, a missense DCLRE1C variant was associated with V-gene and J-gene trimming of TCR beta chains, and the association was replicated in an independent cohort. Broadly in line with IMGT annotations, most TCR beta V segments showed up in productive rearrangements about 90% or about 30% of the time in an earlier analysis of under 700 of the donors. The sequencing pipeline was judged likely to have produced a cluster of highly shared sequence variants as a technical artifact. Most CMV-associated TCR beta chains appeared to be HLA-restricted in a later analysis, and the HLA associations seemed to be driven largely by CMV exposure. Correlated functional status among segregating V segments might reflect linkage disequilibrium, but an unknown experimental factor could not be ruled out. According to the authors, the approach could potentially be generalized to other disease states and immunological phenotypes. Some IMGT-functional V segments, including TRBV6-2 and TRBV6-3, could not be distinguished by the 87-base-pair reads and were therefore excluded. Because some donors lacked HLA typing at each locus, the association tests relied only on the typed subset. For the cohort, immune exposure information was limited to CMV serostatus. A later genetic analysis reported fewer N-insertions in productive TCRs among donors in an Asian-associated ancestry cluster than the roughly 620-donor mean. A later analysis found that TCR association rates varied across HLA loci, with DRB1 alleles showing the most associated TCRs and HLA-C alleles the fewest. A total of around 150 TCR beta chains were listed by the study as associated with cytomegalovirus. Over 15 rarely observed V segments, including chromosome 9 orphons, were excluded from the earlier analysis of some 590 of the donors because counts were too low. Strong co-occurrence of HLA alleles, especially DR and DQ, made assigning TCR associations to individual alleles difficult. In a later analysis, around 15,000 TCR beta sequences were associated with specific HLA alleles at a false discovery rate of 0.05. Cytomegalovirus status was reported to be diagnosed by the classifier with high specificity and sensitivity in both the original and validation cohorts. In a later analysis, several top co-occurrence clusters were reported to appear linked to parvovirus B19, influenza, CMV and Epstein-Barr virus. In a later analysis, HLA-associated TCR beta chains were found to be more clonally expanded and to have lower generation probabilities than equally common non-associated chains. The cohort was sequenced for TCR beta chains only, and without alpha or paired-chain data the features that could be detected were limited. Sequencing depth was assumed to be roughly uniform across donors in the presence/absence analyses, though that assumption may not hold. A further reported finding was that TCR beta sequences accurately predicted the HLA-A and HLA-B alleles for most subjects in the first cohort. In vitro tests confirmed that three of the cytomegalovirus-associated TCR beta chains recognize cytomegalovirus antigens. Across donors, most TCR sequences were observed very rarely, whereas some public TCRs were present in many individuals.

About this clone itself: Its target antigen remains unknown. Base quality data are lacking; no much larger clone is found one base away.

The cohort consisted of 666 healthy bone marrow donors. At the time of sampling, all cohort members were nominally healthy, though unrecorded immune exposures were likely present. The donor tested CMV seronegative, placing the donor among the 352 seronegative members of the cohort. A peripheral blood sample was collected from each donor, and TCR beta sequencing was performed on peripheral blood mononuclear cells. Genomic DNA extraction from the blood cell samples was performed with the Qiagen DNeasy Blood Extraction Kit. Preparation of the library involved the immunoSEQ multiplex PCR assay. The multiplex PCR relied on a mix of 60 forward primers for TCR Vbeta segments and 13 reverse primers for TCR Jbeta segments. The CDR3 region of rearranged TCR beta genes was amplified from genomic DNA by a multiplex PCR assay. The amplified TCR beta libraries were sequenced on the Illumina HiSeq System as 87-base-pair reads. The study's processing was this. In a later analysis, tens of millions of unique TCR beta chains were counted across the roughly 670 repertoires, and approximately 11 million of these chains were shared by at least two donors. A nearest-neighbor algorithm error-corrected the raw reads and collapsed the reads into unique sequences, merging closely related sequences to remove PCR and sequencing errors. CDR3 sequences were aligned to IMGT reference sequences to assign V, D and J gene segments. For a sequence to be retained, a match of at least six nucleotides was required to both a V gene segment and a J gene segment. Rearrangements were called productive when the CDR3 lacked stop codons and stayed in frame with V and J; all others were non-productive. Following IMGT convention, CDR3 was defined as the stretch from the second conserved V-encoded cysteine up to the conserved J-encoded phenylalanine. In an earlier analysis of more than 550 of the donors, sequences lacking an unambiguous match to a single V gene segment were excluded. An earlier analysis of approximately 590 of the donors called V segments functional above 56.7% productive rearrangements and segregating when the between-donor standard deviation exceeded 5%. A statistical classification framework was developed to diagnose cytomegalovirus status using the catalog of TCR beta chain sequences. V and J gene assignment, in a later analysis, came from comparing TCR nucleotide sequences with IMGT/GENE-DB human TR gene sequences. The TCRdist pipeline was used in a later analysis to assign CDR3 sequences and most-parsimonious VDJ recombination scenarios. In a later analysis, each TCR beta chain was defined by its CDR3 amino acid sequence together with its V-gene family, and reads lacking a unique V-gene family were excluded. As a way to deal with suspected cross-contamination and a sequencing artifact, a later analysis dropped roughly 600 nucleotide sequences that were highly shared and had low generation probability. A later analysis calculated a clonal expansion index for each public chain from normalized within-repertoire ranks of inferred template counts. In a later analysis, generation probabilities were computed using a VDJ recombination model fitted to out-of-frame rearrangements, and the results were checked against IGoR. Hypergeometric tests were used in a later analysis to score TCR-TCR, TCR-HLA and TCR-CMV co-occurrence, with a repertoire-size bias correction applied to the TCR pairs. In a later analysis, false discovery rates were estimated by permuting HLA or CMV assignments 20 times. In a later analysis, co-occurring TCRs were grouped using DBSCAN, with TCRdist sequence similarity added in when clustering inside HLA-allele-positive subsets. For co-occurrence clustering, repertoires with fewer than 30,000 or more than 120,000 public chains were excluded, along with roughly five repertoires with anomalous nucleotide sharing. Not all clones reach the TCRdb copy of this immuneACCESS table, which keeps in-frame sequences only. Checked studies attribute under half of the gap to unresolved V genes and leave the rest unexplained. Clone size and V and J calls were adopted from that table, with D and trimming inferred from the DNA. Present in this sample are some 99,000 clones, approximately 80% of which were seen just once. The ten top clones hold 7.7% of the sample.

The CDR3 sequence holds 15 residues, the cysteine and phenylalanine included. Only the CDR3 portion is preserved as DNA: 45 bases, with reading frame beginning at the first base. CDR1 and CDR2, looked up from the germline V gene, are SGDLS and YYNGEE. V loses 0 bases, J loses 2 bases, and the germline ends lie 11 bases apart. The sequencing input was PBMCs. The TCR sequence derives from a female donor in good health and CMV-seronegative. The chain is made from TRBV9 and TRBJ1-2; TRBD1 is perhaps the D gene, given 6 matching bases. The CDR3 protein sequence reads: CASSVGAGVNYGYTF. The nucleotide sequence is given as TGTGCCAGCAGCGTAGGCGCAGGGGTCAACTATGGCTACACCTTC.